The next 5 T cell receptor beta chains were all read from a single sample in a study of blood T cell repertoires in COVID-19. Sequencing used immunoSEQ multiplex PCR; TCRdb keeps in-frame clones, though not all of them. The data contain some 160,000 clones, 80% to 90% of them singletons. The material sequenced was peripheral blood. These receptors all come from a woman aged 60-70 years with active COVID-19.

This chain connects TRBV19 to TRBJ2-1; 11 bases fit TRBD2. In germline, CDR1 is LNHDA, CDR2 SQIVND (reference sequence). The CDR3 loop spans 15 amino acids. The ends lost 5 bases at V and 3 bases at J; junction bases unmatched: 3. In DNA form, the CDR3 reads TGTGCCAGTAGTCCCCTAGCGGGAGGCTACAATGAGCAGTTCTTC. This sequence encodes CASSPLAGGYNEQFF.

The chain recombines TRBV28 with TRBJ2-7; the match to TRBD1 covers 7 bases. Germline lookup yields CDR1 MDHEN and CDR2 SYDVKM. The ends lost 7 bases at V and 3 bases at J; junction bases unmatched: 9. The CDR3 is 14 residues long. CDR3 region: CASTYFRGRYEQYF. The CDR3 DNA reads TGTGCCAGCACCTATTTTAGGGGGCGCTACGAGCAGTACTTC.

This chain's CDR3 is CASSVGLAVTDTQYF. For the CDR3, the DNA is TGTGCCAGCAGCGTAGGACTAGCGGTCACAGATACGCAGTATTTT. The chain is built from TRBV9 and TRBJ2-3; 9 positions agree with TRBD2. The CDR3 loop spans 15 amino acids. Germline-derived CDR1 and CDR2 are SGDLS and YYNGEE. V shed 0 bases and J 2 bases; nucleotides not matched to a gene: 1.

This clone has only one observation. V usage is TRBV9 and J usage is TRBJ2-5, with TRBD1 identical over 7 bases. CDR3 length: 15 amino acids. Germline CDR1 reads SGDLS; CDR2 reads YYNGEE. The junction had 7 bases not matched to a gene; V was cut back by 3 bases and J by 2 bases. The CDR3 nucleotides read TGTGCCAGCAGCGAGGGGACAGTTCCTCAAGAGACCCAGTACTTC. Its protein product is CASSEGTVPQETQYF.

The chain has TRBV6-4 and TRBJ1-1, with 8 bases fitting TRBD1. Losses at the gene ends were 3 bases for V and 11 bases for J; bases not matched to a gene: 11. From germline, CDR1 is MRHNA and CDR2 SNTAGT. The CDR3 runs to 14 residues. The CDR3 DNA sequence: TGTGCCAGCAGTGAGTCGACAGGGGCCTCGAGGGCTTTCTTT. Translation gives CASSESTGASRAFF.